The 29 T cell receptor beta chains below all came from one sample that was sequenced in a study of T-cell memory formation after mild COVID-19. One entry per CDR3 protein, called by TCRdb with MiXCR from the 5' RACE reads. In the table there are approximately 450,000 distinct CDR3 sequences, 18% of which are singletons. Sequenced sample: PBMCs or a T cell subset sorted from them (not recorded which). These receptors all come from an adult woman who had mild COVID-19 (a few samples of this study predate the infection). Cell type and time point are not known.

This clonotype came up a few times. The CDR3 spells CASSPKQGNYGYTF. The CDR3 DNA reads as TGTGCCAGCTCACCTAAACAGGGAAACTATGGCTACACCTTC. The V call is TRBV18, the J call TRBJ1-2; TRBD1 might be the D (6 bases). CDR1 and CDR2 (germline): KGHSH, LQKENI. This CDR3 is built from 14 residues. V was pared by 3 bases and J by 2 bases, with 10 bases between.

This clonotype was counted only a few times. The chain is built from TRBV7-6 and TRBJ2-7; the match to TRBD1 covers 7 bases. The CDR3 contains 14 residues. CDR1 and CDR2 from the germline V gene are SGHVS and FNYEAQ. After removal of 1 base from V and 3 bases from J, the junction contained 3 bases not matched to a gene. The CDR3 DNA follows: TGTGCCAGCAGCTTAGAAGGGGGCGACTACGAGCAGTACTTC. Protein: CASSLEGGDYEQYF. Supplemented by reference TRBV7-6 and TRBJ2-7, the full variable domain reads GAGVSQSPRYKVTKRGQDVALRCDPISGHVSLYWYRQALGQGPEFLTYFNYEAQQDKSGLPNDRFSAERPEGSISTLTIQRTEQRDSAMYRCASSLEGGDYEQYFGPGTRLTVT.

The chain couples TRBV11-3 to TRBJ2-1; 13 nucleotides align to TRBD2. J was trimmed by 8 bases and V by 5 bases; bases with no gene match: 12. Germline V gene data show CDR1 as SGHNT and CDR2 as YENEEA. The CDR3 has 17 residues. Here the CDR3 DNA reads TGTGCCAGCAGCACGACATGGACTAGCGGGAGAGGCGATGAGCAGTTCTTC. Residues: CASSTTWTSGRGDEQFF.

This clonotype showed up just a few times. The chain links TRBV6-2 or TRBV6-3 to TRBJ2-3, with 7 bases aligning to TRBD1. Trimming at V came to 4 bases and at J to 2 bases, leaving 6 bases not matched to a gene. The CDR3 is 15 amino acids. The germline gives CDR1 MNHEY, CDR2 SVGEGT. Here the CDR3 reads CASSWGQTYTDTQYF. Here the CDR3 DNA reads TGTGCCAGCAGTTGGGGACAGACGTACACAGATACGCAGTATTTT.

In its sample, this clonotype was seen a few times. The chain employs TRBV7-2 and TRBJ2-5; 10 nucleotides match TRBD2. The CDR3 contains 15 residues. Losses at the gene ends were 2 bases for V and 4 bases for J; bases not matched to a gene: 4. CDR1 SGHTA and CDR2 FQGNSA come from the germline V gene. CDR3 nucleotide sequence: TGTGCCAGCAGCTTACAAGCGGGAGGGGGAGAGACCCAGTACTTC. Its translation: CASSLQAGGGETQYF.

The rearrangement links TRBV4-1 to TRBJ2-2, with 9 nucleotides matching TRBD1. The junction had 3 bases not matched to a gene; V was cut back by 4 bases and J by 6 bases. Germline CDR1 and CDR2: MGHRA and YSYEKL. This CDR3 contains 14 residues. The CDR3 is CASSRTGVAGELFF. For the CDR3, the DNA is TGCGCCAGCAGCCGGACAGGGGTGGCCGGGGAGCTGTTTTTT.

V is TRBV18 and J is TRBJ2-4; D is undetermined. This CDR3 is 14 amino acids long. Trimming stripped 3 bases from V and 0 bases from J, with 6 bases between. The V gene's germline CDR1 is KGHSH and CDR2 LQKENI. The chain's CDR3 is CASSPMGAKNIQYF. CDR3 DNA sequence: TGTGCCAGCTCACCTATGGGAGCCAAAAACATTCAGTACTTC.

This clonotype was detected ten times or more. The J gene is TRBJ2-2, the V gene TRBV4-3; no reliable D call. Trimming stripped 0 bases from V and 0 bases from J, with 5 bases between. Germline CDR1 and CDR2: LGHNA and YSLEER. This CDR3 has 15 residues. The CDR3 sequence is CASSQEETNTGELFF. The CDR3 coding sequence is TGCGCCAGCAGCCAAGAGGAGACGAACACCGGGGAGCTGTTTTTT.

V usage is TRBV9 and J usage is TRBJ2-2; 7 bases map to TRBD2. CDR3 length: 17 residues. Germline values: CDR1 SGDLS, CDR2 YYNGEE. After removal of 3 bases from V and 0 bases from J, the junction contained 8 bases not matched to a gene. In DNA form, the CDR3 reads TGTGCCAGCAGCGCCTGGGGGAGCGGGGCGAACACCGGGGAGCTGTTTTTT. Its translation: CASSAWGSGANTGELFF.

This clonotype has more than one count but fewer than ten. The chain carries TRBV5-5 and TRBJ2-7; 8 nucleotides align to TRBD1. V was clipped by 1 base and J by 1 base; unmatched bases: 4. Per germline, CDR1 SGHKS and CDR2 YYEKEE (reference sequence). The CDR3 is 15 residues long. CDR3 sequence reads: CASSLRTGFSYEQYF. CDR3 DNA: TGTGCCAGCAGCTTGCGGACAGGGTTTTCCTACGAGCAGTACTTC.

The rearrangement joins TRBV14 to TRBJ2-1, with D perhaps matching TRBD2 (6 bases). The germline CDR1 and CDR2 sequences are SGHDN and FVKESK. This CDR3 contains 14 residues. With 0 bases removed from V and 7 bases from J, the gap between germline ends came to 10 bases. Here the CDR3 DNA reads TGTGCCAGCAGCCAAGATTGGGCGGGGAATGAGCAGTTCTTC. Its translation is CASSQDWAGNEQFF.

J is TRBJ2-1 and V is TRBV18; weak D call: TRBD2 (5 bases). CDR3 length: 11 residues. V gave up 7 bases and J gave up 10 bases, with 11 bases separating them. Germline assignment: CDR1 KGHSH and CDR2 LQKENI. In DNA, the CDR3 is TGTGCCAGCTTCACCGGGGTGGAGCAGTTCTTC. Translation gives CASFTGVEQFF.

This clonotype was detected a few times. The gene calls are TRBV5-4 and TRBJ1-1; the D gene is possibly TRBD1 (5 bases). This CDR3 region has 14 residues. CDR1 is SGHNT and CDR2 is YYREEE in the germline V gene (reference sequence). V shed 3 bases and J shed 1 base, with 10 bases lying between them. The CDR3 is CASSSAGTNTEAFF. DNA of the CDR3: TGTGCCAGCAGCTCCGCCGGGACGAACACTGAAGCTTTCTTT.

This clonotype was seen a handful of times. V usage is TRBV29-1 and J usage is TRBJ2-3; no clear D gene. The ends were cut back, 3 bases at V and 0 bases at J, with 16 bases in the middle. The V gene's germline CDR1 is SQVTM and CDR2 ANQGSEA. CDR3 size: 16 residues. CDR3 DNA sequence: TGCAGCGTTGATTCCCGAATCGGTACTAGCACAGATACGCAGTATTTT. It yields the protein CSVDSRIGTSTDTQYF.

This clonotype was counted many times. The chain links TRBV12-3 or TRBV12-4 to TRBJ2-1; no clear D gene. This CDR3 spans 12 amino acids. The V end lost 1 base, the J end lost 8 bases, and 6 bases lay between the germline ends. CDR3 in DNA: TGTGCCAGCAGTTTAGGTGTCCATGAGCAGTTCTTC. Its protein is CASSLGVHEQFF.

At least ten counts were recorded for this clonotype. The V and J genes are TRBV5-8 and TRBJ2-7; TRBD2 matches at 11 bases. CDR1 is SGHTS and CDR2 is YDEGEE in the germline V gene. J gave up 5 bases and V 0 bases, and 4 bases lay outside the gene matches. This CDR3 spans 15 amino acids. This CDR3 is CASSLELAGAHEQYF. The CDR3 DNA reads TGTGCCAGCAGCTTGGAACTAGCGGGAGCACACGAGCAGTACTTC.

The genes are TRBV20-1 and TRBJ2-7, with D possibly being TRBD2 (5 bases). Germline V CDR1 and CDR2: DFQATT, SNEGSKA (reference sequence). CDR3 length: 15 residues. Deletions cut 0 bases from V and 1 base from J, with 13 bases between. The CDR3 region is CSARDFARASYEQYF. CDR3 DNA sequence: TGCAGTGCTAGAGATTTTGCGCGGGCATCCTACGAGCAGTACTTC.

There are a few counts of this clonotype. This rearrangement joins TRBV27 to TRBJ2-3, with D unresolved. Germline-derived CDR1 and CDR2 are MNHEY and SMNVEV (reference sequence). This CDR3 contains 13 residues. V lost 6 bases and J lost 0, with 7 bases in between. CDR3: CASSWRSTDTQYF. The DNA for the CDR3 is TGTGCCAGCAGCTGGCGAAGCACAGATACGCAGTATTTT.

The chain employs TRBV12-3 or TRBV12-4 and TRBJ2-3; no clear D. V lost 2 bases, J lost 0 bases, and 21 bases lay in between. The CDR3 loop spans 19 amino acids. CDR3 sequence (DNA): TGTGCCAGCAGTTTATTACGAGGCCCGGGTAATAATAGCACAGATACGCAGTATTTT. It is translated as CASSLLRGPGNNSTDTQYF.

This clonotype was recorded a few times. V usage is TRBV29-1 and J usage is TRBJ2-7, with 8 bases fitting TRBD1. CDR3 size: 14 residues. The V and J ends lost 5 bases and 0 bases, in that order; junction bases with no gene match: 6. The germline gives CDR1 SQVTM, CDR2 ANQGSEA. CDR3 DNA sequence: TGCAGCGTTCTCCGGACAGGGAGCTCCTACGAGCAGTACTTC. Encoded protein: CSVLRTGSSYEQYF.

The rearrangement links TRBV5-1 to TRBJ1-2, with D perhaps TRBD1 (6 bases). Germline loops: CDR1 SGHRS, CDR2 YFSETQ. The CDR3 contains 15 residues. The germline V and J ends were trimmed by 1 base and 6 bases, with 16 bases remaining between them. The CDR3 reads CASSLLQTGNNGYTF. The CDR3 DNA sequence: TGCGCCAGCAGCTTGCTCCAAACAGGGAACAATGGCTACACCTTC.

This clonotype was observed a handful of times. This rearrangement joins TRBV9 to TRBJ2-3, with no clear D. Per germline, CDR1 SGDLS and CDR2 YYNGEE. With 0 bases removed from V and 4 bases from J, the gap between germline ends came to 6 bases. The CDR3 is made up of 13 amino acids. This CDR3 is CASSVGPPDTQYF. In nucleotides, the CDR3 is TGTGCCAGCAGCGTAGGCCCCCCAGATACGCAGTATTTT.

V gene TRBV7-8 combines with J gene TRBJ2-1; the match to TRBD2 covers 12 bases. Germline V CDR1 and CDR2: SGHVS, FQNEAQ. V lost 4 bases to trimming and J lost 8 bases; unmatched junction nucleotides: 12. The CDR3 consists of 17 residues. The CDR3 here is CASSSSSGGAPRDEQFF. For the CDR3, the DNA is TGTGCCAGCAGCTCATCTAGCGGGGGGGCCCCTCGGGATGAGCAGTTCTTC.

V usage is TRBV19 and J usage is TRBJ1-1, with unresolved D. The CDR3 sequence is 13 residues long. The V gene's germline CDR1 is LNHDA and CDR2 SQIVND (reference sequence). The germline V and J ends were trimmed by 0 bases and 3 bases, with 5 bases remaining between them. The CDR3 nucleotides are TGTGCCAGTAGTATAGACTCCTACACTGAAGCTTTCTTT. This encodes CASSIDSYTEAFF.

This clonotype showed up just a few times. The rearrangement links TRBV21-1 to TRBJ2-4; TRBD2 was called by the table and not checked on the DNA. TRBV21-1 is flagged as a pseudogene. CDR3 length: 17 residues. As DNA, the CDR3 is TGTGCCAGCAGCAAAGCGCTGAGAAAGGGACTAGGGAACATTCAGTACTTC. Amino acid sequence: CASSKALRKGLGNIQYF.

This clonotype was counted at least ten times. V and J are TRBV20-1 and TRBJ1-3; D may be TRBD1 (5 bases). CDR1 DFQATT and CDR2 SNEGSKA come from the germline V gene (reference sequence). The CDR3 loop spans 14 amino acids. V gave up 6 bases and J gave up 2 bases, with 14 bases separating them. The CDR3 DNA follows: TGCAGTGCCCAACTGGGCAGGGCTGGAAACACCATATATTTT. This encodes CSAQLGRAGNTIYF.

The sample holds many counts of this clonotype. CDR3 residues: CASSVGEGSYEQYF. The CDR3 bases are TGTGCCAGTTCCGTCGGGGAGGGATCTTACGAGCAGTACTTC. V and J are TRBV4-2 and TRBJ2-7, with TRBD2 matching over 7 bases. The trim removed 9 bases at V and 4 bases at J, leaving 12 bases unmatched. Germline values: CDR1 LGHNA, CDR2 YNFKEQ. This CDR3 is 14 amino acids long.

The chain links TRBV6-2 or TRBV6-3 to TRBJ1-1; D not resolved. V lost 6 bases and J lost 0, with 11 bases in between. CDR1 MNHEY and CDR2 SVGEGT come from the germline V gene. The length of the CDR3 is 14 residues. DNA of the CDR3: TGTGCCAGCAGGACCCCCCCCCTGAACACTGAAGCTTTCTTT. This gives the protein CASRTPPLNTEAFF.

The rearrangement links TRBV24-1 to TRBJ2-3, with 12 positions matching TRBD1. Germline V lookup: CDR1 KGHDR, CDR2 SFDVKD. The CDR3 has 17 amino acids. Trimming at V came to 3 bases and at J to 2 bases, leaving 5 bases not matched to a gene. The CDR3 DNA sequence: TGTGCCACCAGTGATCCGGGACAGGGGGCCCCCACAGATACGCAGTATTTT. Its translation: CATSDPGQGAPTDTQYF.